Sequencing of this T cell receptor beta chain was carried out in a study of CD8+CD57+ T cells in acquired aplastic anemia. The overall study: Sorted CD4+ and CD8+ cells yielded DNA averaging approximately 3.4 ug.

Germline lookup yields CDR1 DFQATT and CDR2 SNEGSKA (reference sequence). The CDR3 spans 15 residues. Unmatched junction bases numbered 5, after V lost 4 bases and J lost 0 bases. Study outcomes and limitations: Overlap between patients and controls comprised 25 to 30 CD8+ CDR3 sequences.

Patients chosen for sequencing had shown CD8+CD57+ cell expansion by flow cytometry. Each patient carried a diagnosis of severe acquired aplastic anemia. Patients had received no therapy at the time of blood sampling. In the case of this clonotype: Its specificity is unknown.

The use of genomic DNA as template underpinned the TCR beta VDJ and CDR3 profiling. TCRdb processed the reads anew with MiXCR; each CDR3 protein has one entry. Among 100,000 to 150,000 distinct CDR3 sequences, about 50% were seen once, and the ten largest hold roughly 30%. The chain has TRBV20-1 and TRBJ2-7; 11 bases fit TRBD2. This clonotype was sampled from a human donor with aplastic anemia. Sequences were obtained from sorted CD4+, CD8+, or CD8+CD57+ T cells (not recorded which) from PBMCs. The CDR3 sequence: CSANRLAGSSYEQYF. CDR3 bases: TGCAGTGCTAACCGACTAGCGGGGAGCTCCTACGAGCAGTACTTC.